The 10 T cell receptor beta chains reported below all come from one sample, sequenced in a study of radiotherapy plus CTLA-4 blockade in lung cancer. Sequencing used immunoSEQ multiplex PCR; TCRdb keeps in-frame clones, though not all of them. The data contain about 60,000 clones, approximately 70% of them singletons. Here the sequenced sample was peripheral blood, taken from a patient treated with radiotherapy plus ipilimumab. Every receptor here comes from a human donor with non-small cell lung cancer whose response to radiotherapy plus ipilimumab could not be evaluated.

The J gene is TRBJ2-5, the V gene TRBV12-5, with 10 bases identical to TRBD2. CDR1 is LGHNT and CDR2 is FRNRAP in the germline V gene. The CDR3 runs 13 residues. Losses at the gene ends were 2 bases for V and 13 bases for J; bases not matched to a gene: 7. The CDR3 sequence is CASGLQLAGARYF. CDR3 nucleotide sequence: TGTGCTAGTGGTTTGCAGCTAGCGGGAGCCCGGTACTTC.

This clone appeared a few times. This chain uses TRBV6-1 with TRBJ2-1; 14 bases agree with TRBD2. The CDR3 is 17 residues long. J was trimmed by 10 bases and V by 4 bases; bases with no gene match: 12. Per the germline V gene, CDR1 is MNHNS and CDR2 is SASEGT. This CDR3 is CASSAMGLAGVGGEQFF. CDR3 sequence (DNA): TGTGCCAGCAGTGCCATGGGACTAGCGGGAGTGGGCGGAGAGCAGTTCTTC.

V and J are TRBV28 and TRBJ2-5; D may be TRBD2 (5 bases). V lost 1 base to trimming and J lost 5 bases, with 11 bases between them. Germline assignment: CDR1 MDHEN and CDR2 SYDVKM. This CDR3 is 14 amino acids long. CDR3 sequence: CASSLSLALETQYF. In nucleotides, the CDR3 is TGTGCCAGCAGTTTATCCCTAGCCCTTGAGACCCAGTACTTC.

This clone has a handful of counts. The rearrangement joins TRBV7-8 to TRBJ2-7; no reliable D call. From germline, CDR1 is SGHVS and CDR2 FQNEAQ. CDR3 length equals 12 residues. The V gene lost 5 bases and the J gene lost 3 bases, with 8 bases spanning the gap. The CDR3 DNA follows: TGTGCCAGCAGCAGATTAGTCTACGAGCAGTACTTC. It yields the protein CASSRLVYEQYF.

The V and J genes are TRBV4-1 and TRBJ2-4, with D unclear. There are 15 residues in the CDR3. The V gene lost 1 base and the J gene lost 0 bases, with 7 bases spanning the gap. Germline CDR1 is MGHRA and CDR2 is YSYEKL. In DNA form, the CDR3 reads TGCGCCAGCAGCCAAGTTTATTTAGCCAAAAACATTCAGTACTTC. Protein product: CASSQVYLAKNIQYF.

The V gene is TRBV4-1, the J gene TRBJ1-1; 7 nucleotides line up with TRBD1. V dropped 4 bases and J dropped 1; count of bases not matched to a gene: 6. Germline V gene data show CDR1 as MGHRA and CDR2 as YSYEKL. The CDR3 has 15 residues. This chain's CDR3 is CASSRTGTANTEAFF. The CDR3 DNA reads TGCGCCAGCAGCCGCACCGGGACAGCGAACACTGAAGCTTTCTTT.

Here the CDR3 reads CASSRTSGAYNEQFF. The CDR3 coding sequence is TGTGCCAGCAGCCGTACTAGCGGGGCCTACAATGAGCAGTTCTTC. The chain employs TRBV27 and TRBJ2-1, with 10 bases identical to TRBD2. V was pared by 6 bases and J by 2 bases, with 4 bases of the junction left unmatched. Per the germline V gene, CDR1 is MNHEY and CDR2 is SMNVEV (reference sequence). The CDR3 length is 15 residues.

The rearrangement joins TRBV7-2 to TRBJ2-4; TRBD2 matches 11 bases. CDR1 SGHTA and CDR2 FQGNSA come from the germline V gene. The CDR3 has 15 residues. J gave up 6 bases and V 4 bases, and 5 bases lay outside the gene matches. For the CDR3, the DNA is TGTGCCAGCAGCTCCCAGACTAGCGGGGCAAACATTCAGTACTTC. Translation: CASSSQTSGANIQYF.

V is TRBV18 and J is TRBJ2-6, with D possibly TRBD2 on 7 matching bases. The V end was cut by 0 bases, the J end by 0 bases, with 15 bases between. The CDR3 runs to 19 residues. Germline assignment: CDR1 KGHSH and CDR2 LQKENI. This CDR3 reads CASSPPWGGGGSGANVLTF. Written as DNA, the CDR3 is TGTGCCAGCTCACCACCTTGGGGGGGCGGAGGCTCTGGGGCCAACGTCCTGACTTTC.

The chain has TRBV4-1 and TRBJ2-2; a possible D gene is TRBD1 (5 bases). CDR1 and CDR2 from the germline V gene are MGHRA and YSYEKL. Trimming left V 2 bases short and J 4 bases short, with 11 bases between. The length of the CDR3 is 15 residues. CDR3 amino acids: CASSQRTLTTGELFF. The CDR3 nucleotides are TGCGCCAGCAGCCAACGGACACTTACCACCGGGGAGCTGTTTTTT.